Shown below are 22 T cell receptor beta chains from a single sample sequenced in a study of T cells in Graves' hyperthyroidism and ophthalmopathy. The TCR beta CDR3 regions underwent amplification using RNA transcripts as the source. In the first-round RT-PCR of the TCR CDR3, the HTBI primer set was used. MiXCR, applied by TCRdb to the multiplex PCR reads, yields one record per CDR3 protein. The sample lists 530,000 or so distinct CDR3 sequences; 17% were seen once. The sample was blood. The receptors derive from a woman aged 18-29 years with Graves' ophthalmopathy.

The sample holds many counts of this clonotype. The chain joins TRBV20-1 to TRBJ2-1, with D maybe TRBD2 (6 bases). V was pared by 5 bases and J by 1 base, with 12 bases between. The length of the CDR3 is 14 residues. Germline CDR1 reads DFQATT; CDR2 reads SNEGSKA (reference sequence). CDR3 region: CSAVSGLSYNEQFF. CDR3 DNA: TGCAGTGCTGTTAGCGGATTATCCTACAATGAGCAGTTCTTC.

Ten or more counts support this clonotype. The chain joins TRBV5-1 to TRBJ2-7; D gene unclear. The CDR3 sequence is 13 residues long. Per the germline V gene, CDR1 is SGHRS and CDR2 is YFSETQ. V lost 0 bases and J 3 bases, leaving 7 bases between the germline ends. As DNA, the CDR3 is TGCGCCAGCAGCTTGGGGCATGACTACGAGCAGTACTTC. It encodes CASSLGHDYEQYF.

The chain recombines TRBV6-1 with TRBJ1-2; TRBD1 aligns across 10 bases. Germline V gives CDR1 MNHNS, CDR2 SASEGT. J gave up 5 bases and V 0 bases, and 9 bases lay outside the gene matches. This CDR3 spans 17 amino acids. CDR3 residues: CASSEARPGQGTYGYTF. Here the CDR3 DNA reads TGTGCCAGCAGTGAAGCTCGACCGGGACAGGGGACGTATGGCTACACCTTC.

A few counts support this clonotype. V is TRBV18 and J is TRBJ2-1; D is unresolved. Germline-derived CDR1 and CDR2 are KGHSH and LQKENI. Trimming stripped 0 bases from V and 0 bases from J, with 9 bases between. The CDR3 sequence is 16 residues long. CDR3 sequence (DNA): TGTGCCAGCTCACCACCTAACAGTGGCTCCTACAATGAGCAGTTCTTC. The encoded protein is CASSPPNSGSYNEQFF. The entire variable domain, with the rest obtained from reference TRBV18 and TRBJ2-1, is as follows: NAGVMQNPRHLVRRRGQEARLRCSPMKGHSHVYWYRQLPEEGLKFMVYLQKENIIDESGMPKERFSAEFPKEGPSILRIQQVVRGDSAAYFCASSPPNSGSYNEQFFGPGTRLTVL.

This clonotype was recorded at least ten times. The V gene is TRBV15, the J gene TRBJ2-7; D unresolved. Between the trimmed V and J ends, which lost 0 bases and 3 bases, there was a span of 15 bases. The CDR3 extends over 16 amino acids. Germline CDR1 reads LNHNV; CDR2 reads YYDKDF (reference sequence). CDR3 in DNA: TGTGCCACCAGCAGAGATAGGAGCAGAGCAGACTACGAGCAGTACTTC. It yields the protein CATSRDRSRADYEQYF.

The chain uses TRBV6-1 and TRBJ1-4, with a tentative D call TRBD1 (5 bases). Per germline, CDR1 MNHNS and CDR2 SASEGT. Trimming stripped 5 bases from V and 12 bases from J, with 16 bases between. The CDR3 is 13 residues long. The CDR3 DNA sequence: TGTGCCAGCAGTAGACGGGACGCCGCAGAACTGTTTTTT. Translated: CASSRRDAAELFF.

The rearrangement uses TRBV18 and TRBJ1-1, with 8 bases fitting TRBD1. The CDR3 runs to 14 residues. Germline CDR1 KGHSH, CDR2 LQKENI. Trimming removed 6 bases from V and 1 base from J; junction bases left unmatched: 4. The DNA of the CDR3 is TGTGCCAGCTCGCGACAGGGGACGAACACTGAAGCTTTCTTT. Its protein product is CASSRQGTNTEAFF.

This clonotype was detected a few times. The chain recombines TRBV7-2 with TRBJ2-3; 8 bases fit TRBD2. V lost 1 base, J lost 2 bases, and 5 bases stayed unmatched. Per germline, CDR1 SGHTA and CDR2 FQGNSA. This CDR3 contains 16 residues. The CDR3 spells CASSLEAGANTDTQYF. The CDR3 region has the DNA TGTGCCAGCAGCTTAGAAGCGGGAGCCAACACAGATACGCAGTATTTT. The complete variable domain, with remaining parts taken from reference TRBV7-2 and TRBJ2-3, reads GAGVSQSPSNKVTEKGKDVELRCDPISGHTALYWYRQSLGQGLEFLIYFQGNSAPDKSGLPSDRFSAERTGGSVSTLTIQRTQQEDSAVYLCASSLEAGANTDTQYFGPGTRLTVL.

This clonotype was counted many times. The V gene is TRBV27, the J gene TRBJ2-3; possibly TRBD1 for D (6 bases). Germline V gives CDR1 MNHEY, CDR2 SMNVEV (reference sequence). This CDR3 is 16 amino acids long. Trimming left V 2 bases short and J 6 bases short, with 18 bases between. CDR3 sequence: CASSLTPGALGDTQYF. The CDR3, as DNA: TGTGCCAGCAGTTTAACTCCAGGGGCCCTGGGGGATACGCAGTATTTT.

As regards this clonotype: A single base separates this from a much larger clone, so it may be a read error. The chain has TRBV12-3 or TRBV12-4 and TRBJ1-2, with D maybe TRBD1 (5 bases). The CDR3 loop spans 13 amino acids. Trimming removed 6 bases at V and 4 bases at J, with 12 bases between. The DNA of the CDR3 is TGTGCCAGCAGCCTCGGGGCAAGCTATGGCTACACCTTC. It codes for CASSLGASYGYTF.

This clonotype was counted many times. The chain joins TRBV11-1 to TRBJ1-2, with 8 positions matching TRBD1. V was clipped by 5 bases and J by 2 bases; unmatched bases: 7. The CDR3 is 15 residues long. Germline V gene lookup returns CDR1 SGHAT and CDR2 FQDESV (reference sequence). The CDR3, as DNA: TGTGCCAGCAGCGTCCACGGACAGGGCAACTATGGCTACACCTTC. Translated: CASSVHGQGNYGYTF. Drawing the rest from reference TRBV11-1 and TRBJ1-2, the complete variable domain is EAEVAQSPRYKITEKSQAVAFWCDPISGHATLYWYRQILGQGPELLVQFQDESVVDDSQLPKDRFSAERLKGVDSTLKIQPAELGDSAMYLCASSVHGQGNYGYTFGSGTRLTVV.

Ten or more counts support this clonotype. V gene TRBV7-3 combines with J gene TRBJ2-1; 10 positions agree with TRBD2. The length of the CDR3 is 16 residues. The germline gives CDR1 SGHTA, CDR2 FQGTGA. V dropped 4 bases and J dropped 5; count of bases not matched to a gene: 8. CDR3 sequence: CASSSSGGAFNNEQFF. Written as DNA, the CDR3 is TGTGCCAGCAGCTCCAGCGGGGGGGCTTTCAACAATGAGCAGTTCTTC. Filled out from reference TRBV7-3 and TRBJ2-1, the complete variable domain reads GAGVSQTPSNKVTEKGKYVELRCDPISGHTALYWYRQSLGQGPEFLIYFQGTGAADDSGLPNDRFFAVRPEGSVSTLKIQRTERGDSAVYLCASSSSGGAFNNEQFFGPGTRLTVL.

This sequence joins TRBV12-3 or TRBV12-4 and TRBJ1-6; D is possibly TRBD1 (5 bases). The CDR3 loop spans 18 amino acids. Trimming shortened V by 5 bases and J by 10 bases, and 27 bases separated the two germline ends. The chain's CDR3 is CASSLFLGDGGQSSPLHF. The CDR3 DNA is TGTGCCAGCAGTCTATTCTTGGGGGACGGTGGCCAATCATCACCCCTCCACTTT.

The CDR3 loop reads CAISATGPYGYTF. CDR3 nucleotides: TGTGCCATCAGTGCGACAGGGCCCTATGGCTACACCTTC. The V gene is TRBV10-3, the J gene TRBJ1-2; 7 nucleotides match TRBD1. The CDR3 length is 13 residues. After removal of 4 bases from V and 4 bases from J, the junction contained 3 bases not matched to a gene. Per the germline V gene, CDR1 is ENHRY and CDR2 is SYGVKD.

The chain employs TRBV7-2 and TRBJ1-2; D is unclear. Germline lookup yields CDR1 SGHTA and CDR2 FQGNSA. The CDR3 has 17 amino acids. V dropped 1 base and J dropped 5 bases, with 20 bases sitting between them. CDR3: CASSLVGGGPSIYGYTF. The DNA of the CDR3 is TGTGCCAGCAGCTTAGTGGGCGGCGGCCCCTCTATTTATGGCTACACCTTC.

This clonotype was seen at least ten times. The chain carries TRBV2 and TRBJ2-1; D is ambiguous. Germline V CDR1 and CDR2: SNHLY, FYNNEI. This CDR3 has 15 amino acids. Trimming stripped 4 bases from V and 5 bases from J, with 15 bases between. CDR3 in DNA: TGTGCCAGCAGTGGGTTCGCCAGGACGGACAATGAGCAGTTCTTC. This translates into CASSGFARTDNEQFF. The full variable domain, rest sourced from reference TRBV2 and TRBJ2-1, is EPEVTQTPSHQVTQMGQEVILRCVPISNHLYFYWYRQILGQKVEFLVSFYNNEISEKSEIFDDQFSVERPDGSNFTLKIRSTKLEDSAMYFCASSGFARTDNEQFFGPGTRLTVL.

This clonotype was detected only a few times. This chain uses TRBV6-1 with TRBJ2-5; D not resolved. Trimming shortened V by 3 bases and J by 5 bases, and 4 bases separated the two germline ends. Germline V lookup: CDR1 MNHNS, CDR2 SASEGT. This CDR3 is 11 amino acids long. The CDR3 coding sequence is TGTGCCAGCAGTGATTTTGAGACCCAGTACTTC. Translation gives CASSDFETQYF.

With regard to this clonotype: This may come from a read error, since a much larger clone is one base off. The CDR3 is CASSSTAYSNRPQHF. CDR3 DNA sequence: TGTGCCAGCAGCTCGACAGCTTATAGCAATCGGCCCCAGCATTTT. The chain has TRBV5-5 and TRBJ1-5; TRBD1 might be the D (5 bases). The length of the CDR3 is 15 residues. CDR1 is SGHKS, CDR2 YYEKEE, per germline (reference sequence).

This chain uses TRBV5-1 with TRBJ2-1; TRBD2 agrees at 12 bases. Losses at the gene ends were 0 bases for V and 7 bases for J; bases not matched to a gene: 8. Germline V gene lookup returns CDR1 SGHRS and CDR2 YFSETQ. This CDR3 comprises 17 residues. In DNA form, the CDR3 reads TGCGCCAGCAGCTTGGGGGTCCTAGCGGGGGGGAGGAATGAGCAGTTCTTC. This codes for CASSLGVLAGGRNEQFF.

This clonotype has at least ten counts. CDR3 nucleotides: TGTGCCAGCAGGGTATCCGGGACAGGGGGCACAGATACGCAGTATTTT. Its translation: CASRVSGTGGTDTQYF. V and J are TRBV2 and TRBJ2-3; 10 bases map to TRBD1. Germline V lookup: CDR1 SNHLY, CDR2 FYNNEI. V lost 6 bases to trimming and J lost 1 base; unmatched junction nucleotides: 7. The length of the CDR3 is 16 residues.

In this sample, this clonotype turned up a few times. The CDR3 region has the DNA TGTGCCAGCAGGGGCCCAGGGGGCTCCATGAACACTGAAGCTTTCTTT. Its protein product is CASRGPGGSMNTEAFF. V usage is TRBV12-3 or TRBV12-4 and J usage is TRBJ1-1; 8 bases map to TRBD1. The J segment lost 0 bases and the V segment lost 6 bases, leaving 9 bases of the junction unmatched. There are 16 residues in the CDR3.

This clonotype was observed a handful of times. The V and J genes are TRBV2 and TRBJ2-1; D ambiguous. V was clipped by 5 bases and J by 4 bases, with 15 bases between them. Germline assignment: CDR1 SNHLY and CDR2 FYNNEI. The length of the CDR3 is 15 residues. CDR3: CASSPRTRRYNEQFF. CDR3 DNA: TGTGCCAGCAGTCCCAGAACCCGGCGGTACAATGAGCAGTTCTTC.